This T cell receptor beta chain was observed in a study of T cell changes during pregnancy in multiple sclerosis. CDR3 length: 14 amino acids. Germline V CDR1 and CDR2: SGHAT, FQNNGV. The trim removed 5 bases at V and 9 bases at J, leaving 9 bases unmatched. Using immunoSEQ multiplex PCR, the repertoire was profiled, and TCRdb retains in-frame clones only, with some absent. Found here are roughly 27,000 clones, about 85% of them singletons; the top ten hold approximately 8%. This sample comprised CD8+ T cells from peripheral blood mononuclear cells, obtained after pregnancy. This receptor was obtained from a female donor with multiple sclerosis, enrolled in a pregnancy study. The chain joins TRBV11-2 to TRBJ2-4; 8 bases are shared with TRBD1. The CDR3 coding sequence is TGTGCCAGCAGCCCCCTAGACAGGGGAGGCATTCAGTACTTC. Translation gives CASSPLDRGGIQYF.